A single sample gave rise to the 31 T cell receptor beta chains below, sequenced in a study of blood T cell repertoires in COVID-19 (dated by TCRdb to about 2020). The library relied on the immunoSEQ multiplex PCR assay. The table comes from immuneACCESS by way of TCRdb, which keeps in-frame sequences with V and J called. Part of the clones is missing from these tables; in studies checked, under half for an unresolved V gene and the rest for unknown reasons. Recorded for this sample are 54,000 or so clones; around four fifths of them occurred a single time. Clones ranked in the top ten supply approximately 3.5% of the sample. Specimen: peripheral blood. These receptor sequences come from a woman at least 80 years old with acute or convalescent COVID-19.

The chain links TRBV10-1 to TRBJ1-3; D remains ambiguous. The CDR3 spans 16 residues. Trimming shortened V by 0 bases and J by 3 bases, and 12 bases separated the two germline ends. The germline V gene encodes CDR1 WNHNN and CDR2 SYGVQD (reference sequence). CDR3 sequence: CASSESGAGIGNTIYF. The CDR3 DNA follows: TGCGCCAGCAGTGAGTCTGGTGCGGGAATTGGAAACACCATATATTTT.

The CDR3: CASSKDRLNTEAFF. The DNA for the CDR3 is TGTGCCAGCTCAAAGGACAGGTTAAACACTGAAGCTTTCTTT. The rearrangement joins TRBV18 to TRBJ1-1; 7 positions match TRBD1. CDR3 size: 14 residues. With V trimmed by 5 bases and J by 2 bases, 5 bases remained unmatched. Looked up from germline, CDR1 is KGHSH and CDR2 is LQKENI.

The V gene is TRBV6-5, the J gene TRBJ2-1; D may be TRBD2 (5 bases). Germline-derived CDR1 and CDR2 are MNHEY and SVGAGI. CDR3 length equals 15 residues. V lost 2 bases and J lost 4, with 12 bases in between. The CDR3 DNA follows: TGTGCCAGCAGTTACGTAGCGATAGGGTACAATGAGCAGTTCTTC. Residues: CASSYVAIGYNEQFF.

The chain employs TRBV5-4 and TRBJ2-5; D remains ambiguous. Trimming took 1 base from V and 2 from J, leaving 6 bases between them. This CDR3 region has 13 residues. Germline V gene lookup returns CDR1 SGHNT and CDR2 YYREEE (reference sequence). This CDR3 is CASSLSLQETQYF. As DNA, the CDR3 is TGTGCCAGCAGCTTGTCACTACAAGAGACCCAGTACTTC.

The chain combines TRBV11-2 with TRBJ1-2; D ambiguous. This CDR3 contains 13 residues. V lost 2 bases and J 8 bases, leaving 12 bases between the germline ends. The V gene's germline CDR1 is SGHAT and CDR2 FQNNGV. CDR3 nucleotide sequence: TGTGCCAGCAGCTTAAAGCCCGGGGTCGGCTACACCTTC. It translates to CASSLKPGVGYTF.

The chain links TRBV3-1 (or the pseudogene TRBV3-2) to TRBJ2-1; possibly TRBD2 for D (6 bases). Germline values: CDR1 LGHDT, CDR2 YNNKEL (reference sequence). The CDR3 contains 16 residues. V dropped 1 base and J dropped 7 bases, with 17 bases sitting between them. This CDR3 reads CASSQVSPLAINEQFF. The DNA for the CDR3 is TGTGCCAGCAGCCAAGTGAGTCCTCTAGCGATTAATGAGCAGTTCTTC.

This chain uses TRBV27 with TRBJ1-4, with a weak D call TRBD1 (5 bases). Germline V CDR1 and CDR2: MNHEY, SMNVEV (reference sequence). V dropped 4 bases and J dropped 8 bases, with 11 bases sitting between them. The CDR3 loop spans 13 amino acids. CDR3 region: CASSSRRGEKLFF. In nucleotides, the CDR3 is TGTGCCAGCAGTTCAAGGCGGGGCGAAAAACTGTTTTTT.

The chain joins TRBV2 to TRBJ2-7; 8 bases agree with TRBD1. Germline trimming cut 5 bases from V and 2 bases from J; bases unmatched to any gene: 8. Germline assignment: CDR1 SNHLY and CDR2 FYNNEI. The CDR3 sequence is 15 residues long. The DNA for the CDR3 is TGTGCCAGCAGTTATCAGACAGGGGTCCCCTACGAGCAGTACTTC. Translating it yields CASSYQTGVPYEQYF.

The chain is built from TRBV18 and TRBJ2-7; D is perhaps TRBD1 (5 bases). V was pared by 5 bases and J by 3 bases, with 8 bases between. Germline CDR1 is KGHSH and CDR2 is LQKENI. The CDR3 spans 12 residues. The CDR3: CASSATDYEQYF. The CDR3 bases are TGTGCCAGCTCAGCGACAGACTACGAGCAGTACTTC.

The chain employs TRBV5-4 and TRBJ2-2; D remains unclear. This CDR3 comprises 14 residues. Germline-derived CDR1 and CDR2 are SGHNT and YYREEE (reference sequence). The ends were cut back, 4 bases at V and 1 base at J, with 8 bases in the middle. CDR3 DNA sequence: TGTGCCAGCAGCCTCCGAGGGAACACCGGGGAGCTGTTTTTT. This sequence encodes CASSLRGNTGELFF.

The CDR3 spells CASSYDRVNTEAFF. The CDR3 DNA reads TGTGCCAGCAGCTATGACAGAGTGAACACTGAAGCTTTCTTT. The chain employs TRBV7-2 and TRBJ1-1; weak D call: TRBD1 (5 bases). The germline V and J ends were trimmed by 4 bases and 0 bases, with 9 bases remaining between them. CDR1 is SGHTA, CDR2 FQGNSA, per germline. The CDR3 is 14 residues long. Variable domain in full (rest from reference TRBV7-2 and TRBJ1-1): GAGVSQSPSNKVTEKGKDVELRCDPISGHTALYWYRQSLGQGLEFLIYFQGNSAPDKSGLPSDRFSAERTGGSVSTLTIQRTQQEDSAVYLCASSYDRVNTEAFFGQGTRLTVV.

V and J are TRBV6-5 and TRBJ1-5; 7 bases fit TRBD1. J gave up 1 base and V 6 bases, and 6 bases lay outside the gene matches. Germline CDR1 is MNHEY and CDR2 is SVGAGI. This CDR3 has 15 residues. The CDR3 sequence is CASRRQGPSNQPQHF. DNA for the CDR3: TGTGCCAGCAGGCGACAGGGCCCGAGCAATCAGCCCCAGCATTTT.

The V gene is TRBV15, the J gene TRBJ2-5; 7 bases line up with TRBD1. Germline CDR1 reads LNHNV; CDR2 reads YYDKDF (reference sequence). The CDR3 loop spans 16 amino acids. V shed 3 bases and J 0 bases; nucleotides not matched to a gene: 7. The CDR3 spells CATSRPGTEYQETQYF. CDR3 in DNA: TGTGCCACCAGCAGGCCCGGGACAGAGTACCAAGAGACCCAGTACTTC.

The chain joins TRBV5-1 to TRBJ2-2, with 14 bases aligning to TRBD2. This CDR3 region has 18 residues. Germline V gene data show CDR1 as SGHRS and CDR2 as YFSETQ. The trim removed 4 bases at V and 4 bases at J, leaving 9 bases unmatched. As DNA, the CDR3 is TGCGCCAGCAGCCCCGGACTAGCGGGGGGTATCGGCACCGGGGAGCTGTTTTTT. This sequence encodes CASSPGLAGGIGTGELFF. The full variable domain, with the rest looked up from reference TRBV5-1 and TRBJ2-2, is KAGVTQTPRYLIKTRGQQVTLSCSPISGHRSVSWYQQTPGQGLQFLFEYFSETQRNKGNFPGRFSGRQFSNSRSEMNVSTLELGDSALYLCASSPGLAGGIGTGELFFGEGSRLTVL.

This clone was counted between two and nine times. The chain joins TRBV5-1 to TRBJ1-6; 12 bases are shared with TRBD1. V shed 2 bases, J shed 9 bases, and the junction held 3 bases outside the gene matches. Germline V gives CDR1 SGHRS, CDR2 YFSETQ. The CDR3 runs to 15 residues. In DNA form, the CDR3 reads TGCGCCAGCAGCTTCGGGACAGGGGGCTCTTCACCCCTCCACTTT. Its protein is CASSFGTGGSSPLHF.

The chain carries TRBV4-1 and TRBJ1-4; D is perhaps TRBD1 (5 bases). Germline V gene lookup returns CDR1 MGHRA and CDR2 YSYEKL. This CDR3 is 16 amino acids long. With 6 bases removed from V and 4 bases from J, the gap between germline ends came to 18 bases. The CDR3 region has the DNA TGCGCCAGCAGTTCCCTGCCAGACAGCAGTAATGAAAAACTGTTTTTT. As protein: CASSSLPDSSNEKLFF.

The rearrangement joins TRBV7-8 to TRBJ2-3; 7 bases are a match to TRBD1. The CDR3 covers 16 residues. With V trimmed by 4 bases and J by 2 bases, 9 bases remained unmatched. Germline V gene data show CDR1 as SGHVS and CDR2 as FQNEAQ. CDR3 bases: TGTGCCAGCAGCTCTAAGGGGGCTAGGCACACAGATACGCAGTATTTT. It codes for CASSSKGARHTDTQYF.

This clone was recorded only once. The chain joins TRBV19 to TRBJ2-7; D uncertain. The germline V gene has CDR1 LNHDA and CDR2 SQIVND (reference sequence). V was shortened by 4 bases and J by 2 bases, with 12 bases between the two germline ends. The CDR3 contains 14 residues. The CDR3 is CASSTTGLPYEQYF. The CDR3 region has the DNA TGTGCCAGTAGTACAACCGGTCTGCCCTACGAGCAGTACTTC.

J is TRBJ2-5 and V is TRBV5-1; D is possibly TRBD1 (6 bases). Between the trimmed V and J ends, which lost 0 bases and 3 bases, there was a span of 9 bases. Germline V gene sequence: CDR1 SGHRS, CDR2 YFSETQ. The CDR3 totals 14 residues. The DNA for the CDR3 is TGCGCCAGCAGCTTGGAACCAGGGGAAGAGACCCAGTACTTC. It yields the protein CASSLEPGEETQYF.

The chain couples TRBV6-5 to TRBJ1-3, with TRBD1 identical over 8 bases. The V gene end was trimmed by 5 bases and the J gene end by 3 bases; junction bases not matched to a gene: 3. The CDR3 spans 14 residues. Germline-derived CDR1 and CDR2 are MNHEY and SVGAGI. CDR3: CASSKTGVGNTIYF. In DNA, the CDR3 is TGTGCCAGCAGTAAGACAGGGGTTGGAAACACCATATATTTT.

The chain has TRBV9 and TRBJ2-7; 7 positions match TRBD1. After removal of 4 bases from V and 2 bases from J, the junction contained 6 bases not matched to a gene. This CDR3 has 14 amino acids. Germline CDR1 is SGDLS and CDR2 is YYNGEE. In nucleotides, the CDR3 is TGTGCCAGCAGCCCTAGGACAGGTACCTACGAGCAGTACTTC. Encoded protein: CASSPRTGTYEQYF. Full variable domain (rest looked up from reference TRBV9 and TRBJ2-7): DSGVTQTPKHLITATGQRVTLRCSPRSGDLSVYWYQQSLDQGLQFLIQYYNGEERAKGNILERFSAQQFPDLHSELNLSSLELGDSALYFCASSPRTGTYEQYFGPGTRLTVT.

J is TRBJ1-1 and V is TRBV11-2; D is unresolved. The CDR3 consists of 13 residues. The V end lost 5 bases, the J end lost 0 bases, and 7 bases lay between the germline ends. From germline, CDR1 is SGHAT and CDR2 FQNNGV. The CDR3 is CASSQEMNTEAFF. CDR3 nucleotides: TGTGCCAGCAGCCAAGAGATGAACACTGAAGCTTTCTTT.

The V gene is TRBV3-1 (or the pseudogene TRBV3-2), the J gene TRBJ2-5; 9 nucleotides agree with TRBD2. Looked up from germline, CDR1 is LGHDT and CDR2 is YNNKEL (reference sequence). The CDR3 covers 15 residues. Trimming removed 1 base from V and 6 bases from J; junction bases left unmatched: 6. The CDR3 protein is CASSQVAGATKTQYF. CDR3 in DNA: TGTGCCAGCAGCCAAGTAGCGGGGGCAACAAAGACCCAGTACTTC.

This chain uses TRBV28 with TRBJ1-2; maybe TRBD1 (5 bases). CDR1 is MDHEN, CDR2 SYDVKM, per germline. The CDR3 runs to 16 residues. V gave up 6 bases and J gave up 6 bases, with 23 bases separating them. The CDR3 sequence is CASSLRLSGVVDGYTF. The CDR3 DNA follows: TGTGCCAGCAGCCTAAGGTTGTCGGGGGTGGTAGATGGCTACACCTTC.

The chain links TRBV7-9 to TRBJ2-7; 9 positions agree with TRBD1. Germline CDR1 SEHNR, CDR2 FQNEAQ (reference sequence). This CDR3 region has 15 residues. The trim removed 5 bases at V and 5 bases at J, leaving 10 bases unmatched. The CDR3 protein is CASSPPGTGNNEQYF. Written as DNA, the CDR3 is TGTGCCAGCAGCCCCCCTGGGACAGGGAACAACGAGCAGTACTTC.

The V gene is TRBV7-2, the J gene TRBJ2-5; 11 bases agree with TRBD2. The V gene's germline CDR1 is SGHTA and CDR2 FQGNSA. With 5 bases clipped from V and 6 bases from J, the junction kept 11 bases outside the gene matches. The CDR3 contains 16 residues. DNA of the CDR3: TGTGCCAGCAGCCCCGGGGCTAGCGGGAGGCAACAGACCCAGTACTTC. Amino acids: CASSPGASGRQQTQYF.

The chain uses TRBV19 and TRBJ2-1; D may be TRBD1 (6 bases). Germline V gene sequence: CDR1 LNHDA, CDR2 SQIVND (reference sequence). The V end was cut by 6 bases, the J end by 8 bases, with 23 bases between. This CDR3 has 16 amino acids. DNA for the CDR3: TGTGCCAGTAGCAGAACGGGACACTCCCCGAGGGATGAGCAGTTCTTC. This encodes CASSRTGHSPRDEQFF. The full variable domain, in which reference TRBV19 and TRBJ2-1 provide the parts outside the CDR3, is DGGITQSPKYLFRKEGQNVTLSCEQNLNHDAMYWYRQDPGQGLRLIYYSQIVNDFQKGDIAEGYSVSREKKESFPLTVTSAQKNPTAFYLCASSRTGHSPRDEQFFGPGTRLTVL.

The J gene is TRBJ2-2, the V gene TRBV9, with 8 bases fitting TRBD1. Trimming at V came to 4 bases and at J to 5 bases, leaving 7 bases not matched to a gene. Germline values: CDR1 SGDLS, CDR2 YYNGEE. This CDR3 comprises 15 residues. This chain's CDR3 is CASSRQGAGTGELFF. The DNA for the CDR3 is TGTGCCAGCAGCAGGCAGGGGGCAGGAACCGGGGAGCTGTTTTTT.

This chain joins TRBV9 and TRBJ1-1; D is possibly TRBD1 (5 bases). The CDR3 consists of 16 residues. CDR1 and CDR2 (germline): SGDLS, YYNGEE. V gave up 0 bases and J gave up 0 bases, with 12 bases separating them. DNA of the CDR3: TGTGCCAGCAGCGTAGTGGGGGGACCCATGAACACTGAAGCTTTCTTT. Its translation: CASSVVGGPMNTEAFF. Variable domain in full (rest from reference TRBV9 and TRBJ1-1): DSGVTQTPKHLITATGQRVTLRCSPRSGDLSVYWYQQSLDQGLQFLIQYYNGEERAKGNILERFSAQQFPDLHSELNLSSLELGDSALYFCASSVVGGPMNTEAFFGQGTRLTVV.

J is TRBJ2-3 and V is TRBV7-7, with 8 bases lining up with TRBD2. Germline V lookup: CDR1 SSHAT, CDR2 FNYEAQ (reference sequence). The CDR3 is 18 amino acids. The V gene end was trimmed by 5 bases and the J gene end by 2 bases; junction bases not matched to a gene: 15. This chain's CDR3 is CASSRNRRLAGSTDTQYF. The CDR3 DNA is TGTGCCAGCAGCCGAAATCGAAGGCTAGCGGGTTCCACAGATACGCAGTATTTT.

The chain links TRBV28 to TRBJ2-5; 9 nucleotides agree with TRBD1. This CDR3 is built from 16 residues. Germline V gene sequence: CDR1 MDHEN, CDR2 SYDVKM. The V and J ends lost 4 bases and 5 bases, in that order; junction bases with no gene match: 11. The chain's CDR3 is CASSSWTGDGVETQYF. For the CDR3, the DNA is TGTGCCAGCAGTTCCTGGACAGGGGACGGAGTGGAGACCCAGTACTTC.